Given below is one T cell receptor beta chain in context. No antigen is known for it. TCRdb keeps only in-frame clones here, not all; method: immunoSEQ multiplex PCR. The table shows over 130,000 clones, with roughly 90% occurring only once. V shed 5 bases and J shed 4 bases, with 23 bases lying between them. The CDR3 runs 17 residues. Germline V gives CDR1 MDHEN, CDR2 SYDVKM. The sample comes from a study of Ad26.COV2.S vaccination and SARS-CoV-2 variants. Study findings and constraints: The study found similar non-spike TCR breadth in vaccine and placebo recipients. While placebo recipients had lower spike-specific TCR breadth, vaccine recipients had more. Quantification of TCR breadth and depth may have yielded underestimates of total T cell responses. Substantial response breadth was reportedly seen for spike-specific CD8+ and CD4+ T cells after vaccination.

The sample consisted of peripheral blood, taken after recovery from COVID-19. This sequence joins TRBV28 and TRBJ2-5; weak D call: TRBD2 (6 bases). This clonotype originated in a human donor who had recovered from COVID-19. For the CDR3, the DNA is TGTGCCAGCAGTCGGGGACTTGAAGGAAGCGTTGGAGAGACCCAGTACTTC. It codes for CASSRGLEGSVGETQYF.